This TCR beta chain appears in the sequencing data of a study of shared clonotypes between healthy human individuals. Unsorted PBMC samples were amplified in replicate PCRs containing about 300 ng DNA, about 28,000 T cell genomes. The table came from immunoSEQ multiplex PCR; TCRdb's copy has only in-frame clones and leaves some out. The sample lists around 450,000 clones; 79% were seen once. This clone was counted a single time. Its antigen is undetermined. V dropped 6 bases and J dropped 2 bases, with 14 bases sitting between them. Germline CDR1 is SGHTA and CDR2 is FQGNSA. CDR3 size: 14 residues. General observations from the study: Clonotype sharing among donors was thought likely to change with sequencing depth.

This sequence joins TRBV7-2 and TRBJ2-7; D may be TRBD2 (5 bases). The receptor was isolated from a woman between 35 and 50 years old in good health. Some clones in this sample may be carry-over from other donors' samples. Sequenced input: PBMCs. In DNA, the CDR3 is TGTGCCAGCAGTCCAAACCGAGGGCCCTACGAGCAGTACTTC. Protein: CASSPNRGPYEQYF.